A selection of T cell receptor beta chains follows, all from one sample in a study of breast tumors, draining lymph nodes, adjacent tissues. TCRdb reprocessed the multiplex PCR reads via MiXCR and lists one record per CDR3 protein. The sample yields some 25,000 distinct CDR3 sequences, 20% to 25% seen once. Sequenced: breast tumor tissue. The receptors come from a female donor with breast cancer. Some clones in this sample may be carry-over from other donors' samples. Both conserved end residues are part of each CDR3. D genes are given only for firm matches. The size field is filled for only some rows; it gives once, few, many or a size class.

NA	TRBV4-1	TRBJ2-1	NA	TGCGCCAGCAGCCAAGTGTGGCGGCTTCGACTTAGTGAGCAGTTCTTC	CASSQVWRLRLSEQFF
many	TRBV4-1	TRBJ2-7	NA	TGCGCCAGCAGCCAAGATGGTAGGCCAGGATCTTCCTACGAGCAGTACTTC	CASSQDGRPGSSYEQYF
NA	TRBV28	TRBJ1-4	TRBD1	TGTGCCAGCAGTGACAGGGCTGAAAAACTGTTTTTT	CASSDRAEKLFF
medium-sized	TRBV19	TRBJ2-7	NA	TGTGCCAGTAGTGTAGCAGGAACTTTTTCCTACGAGCAGTACTTC	CASSVAGTFSYEQYF
many	TRBV7-9	TRBJ2-2	NA	TGTGCCAGCAGCTCCTACGGAGGGGCCACGGGCGGGGAGCTGTTTTTT	CASSSYGGATGGELFF
many	TRBV2	TRBJ2-3	NA	TGTGCCAGCAGTGAAGACTTCACAGATACGCAGTATTTT	CASSEDFTDTQYF
NA	TRBV5-1	TRBJ2-7	TRBD1	TGCGCCAGCAGCCCGGGACAGGGGATATTCTACGAGCAGTACTTC	CASSPGQGIFYEQYF
many	TRBV9	TRBJ2-5	NA	TGTGCCAGCAGGGACCGAATGATGGCCCAAGAGACCCAGTACTTC	CASRDRMMAQETQYF
medium-sized	TRBV24-1	TRBJ1-2	NA	TGTGCCACCAGTGGGCCGGATGGCTACACCTTC	CATSGPDGYTF
many	TRBV5-1	TRBJ2-4	NA	TGCGCCAGCAGCTTGGAGGCAGCGAAGATTCAGTACTTC	CASSLEAAKIQYF
many	TRBV11-2	TRBJ2-1	TRBD2	TGTGCCAGCAGCTTAGGGCCTGGGACTAGGGACAATGAGCAGTTCTTC	CASSLGPGTRDNEQFF
many	TRBV12-3/TRBV12-4	TRBJ2-1	TRBD2	TGTGCCAGCAGTTTCTGGACTAGCGGGAGGACCAATGAGCAGTTCTTC	CASSFWTSGRTNEQFF
few	TRBV4-1	TRBJ2-5	TRBD2	TGCGCCAGCAGCCATCTCGGCGGGGGGCAAGAGACCCAGTACTTC	CASSHLGGGQETQYF
many	TRBV12-3/TRBV12-4	TRBJ2-5	TRBD1	TGTGCCAGCAGTTTTGGGACAGGGGGACCGGAGACCCAGTACTTC	CASSFGTGGPETQYF
many	TRBV28	TRBJ2-7	TRBD1	TGTGCCAGCAGTTTACGGACAGGGGCTTACGAGCAGTACTTC	CASSLRTGAYEQYF
NA	TRBV11-2	TRBJ2-1	TRBD2	TGTGCCAGCAGCTTAACAGCGGGAGAGTACAATGAGCAGTTCTTC	CASSLTAGEYNEQFF
many	TRBV12-3/TRBV12-4	TRBJ1-4	NA	TGTGCCAGCAGTTTGAGTACGCGAGAAAAACTGTTTTTT	CASSLSTREKLFF
many	TRBV5-5	TRBJ2-7	TRBD1	TGTGCCAGCAGCACCCGGGACAGTCTTTCCTACGAGCAGTACTTC	CASSTRDSLSYEQYF
many	TRBV3-1	TRBJ2-2	NA	TGTGCCAGCAGCCAAGTGAAGACCGGGGAGCTGTTTTTT	CASSQVKTGELFF
NA	TRBV19	TRBJ2-5	TRBD1	TGTGCCAGTACTTCAGGGGGTGGTTCGGAGACCCAGTACTTC	CASTSGGGSETQYF
NA	TRBV19	TRBJ2-3	TRBD2	TGTGCCAGTAGGGCGACTAGCGGGTACACAGATACGCAGTATTTT	CASRATSGYTDTQYF
many	TRBV5-1	TRBJ2-7	NA	TGCGCCAGCAGCTTCGACCGTGGTGCCTACGAGCAGTACTTC	CASSFDRGAYEQYF
many	TRBV5-1	TRBJ1-4	TRBD1	TGCGCCAGCAGCCTCGGGACAGGGCCGACTAATGAAAAACTGTTTTTT	CASSLGTGPTNEKLFF
NA	TRBV10-1	TRBJ2-3	NA	TGCGCCAGCAGTGAGTCTGGGGGACACCACACAGATACGCAGTATTTT	CASSESGGHHTDTQYF
many	TRBV27	TRBJ2-3	NA	TGTGCCAGCTCGGACGGGAACACAGATACGCAGTATTTT	CASSDGNTDTQYF
NA	TRBV29-1	TRBJ1-4	NA	TGCGGCGTTGGGGAGGCGGGTGAAAAACTGTTTTTT	CGVGEAGEKLFF
NA	TRBV5-4	TRBJ2-7	TRBD2	TGTGCCAGCAGCTTGGGGCTAGCGGGACAAAGCTCCTACGAGCAGTACTTC	CASSLGLAGQSSYEQYF
many	TRBV5-5	TRBJ1-5	NA	TGTGCCAGCAGCTTGTTCAGGGATAGCAATCAGCCCCAGCATTTT	CASSLFRDSNQPQHF
few	TRBV28	TRBJ2-7	TRBD2	TGTGCCAGCAGTCCAAATTATAGCGGGAGAGGATACGAGCAGTACTTC	CASSPNYSGRGYEQYF
many	TRBV7-8	TRBJ1-4	NA	TGTGCCAGCAGCTTCGGCAATGAAAAACTGTTTTTT	CASSFGNEKLFF
many	TRBV20-1	TRBJ2-7	TRBD2	TGCAGTGCTAGAGATCCGCGGGAGGTGATATCCTACGAGCAGTACTTC	CSARDPREVISYEQYF
many	TRBV5-8	TRBJ2-1	TRBD2	TGTGCCAGCAGCTCCCGTGGGGGGGTCTACAATGAGCAGTTCTTC	CASSSRGGVYNEQFF
many	TRBV6-4	TRBJ2-1	TRBD2	TGTGCCAGCAGTACTAGCGTAGGGGCCTACAATGAGCAGTTCTTC	CASSTSVGAYNEQFF
many	TRBV7-2	TRBJ2-7	TRBD2	TGTGCCAGCAGCCTACTAGCGGGAACACGCGAGCAGTACTTC	CASSLLAGTREQYF
many	TRBV6-6	TRBJ2-7	NA	TGTGCCAGCAGCCCCCAAAGCACCGTCGAGCAGTACTTC	CASSPQSTVEQYF
many	TRBV11-2	TRBJ2-7	NA	TGTGCCAGCAGCCAGCATAGTGCCTACGAGCAGTACTTC	CASSQHSAYEQYF
many	TRBV7-3	TRBJ2-7	NA	TGTGCCAACCACCCCAGATCCTACGAGCAGTACTTC	CANHPRSYEQYF
many	TRBV5-4	TRBJ2-3	TRBD2	TGTGCCAGCAGCGTATCACTAGCGGATCTTACAGATACGCAGTATTTT	CASSVSLADLTDTQYF
NA	TRBV20-1	TRBJ1-2	NA	TGCGGTGCTAGGTGGGAGGGAGGACGCGGCTACACCTTC	CGARWEGGRGYTF
NA	TRBV28	TRBJ1-2	NA	TGTGCCAGCAGTCCAATTAAAACCGGGACGGACTATGGCTACACCTTC	CASSPIKTGTDYGYTF
many	TRBV5-6	TRBJ2-7	TRBD2	TGTGCCAGCAGCTTGGGATGGCGGGAGCCACAAGGCTACGAGCAGTACTTC	CASSLGWREPQGYEQYF
many	TRBV9	TRBJ2-7	NA	TGTGCCAGCAGCGGGAGCACGTACGGCGAGCAGTACTTC	CASSGSTYGEQYF